This TCR beta chain was captured in a study of CD4 and CD8 cells across lung adenocarcinoma regions. In its sample, this clonotype was seen a few times. This CDR3 spans 18 amino acids. CDR1 and CDR2 (germline): LNHDA, SQIVND (reference sequence). V lost 4 bases to trimming and J lost 5 bases; unmatched junction nucleotides: 11. Using its own MiXCR run on the PCR reads, TCRdb lists one record per CDR3 protein. The sample holds 7,500 to 8,500 distinct CDR3 sequences, nearly 55% seen once. Donors had localized lung adenocarcinoma, a non-small cell lung cancer. This TCR was recovered from a female donor with lung adenocarcinoma. The CD4 and CD8 labels of this study may be unreliable. The material sequenced was CD8+ T cells from the center of a lung tumor. The chain links TRBV19 to TRBJ2-5, with TRBD2 identical over 15 bases. The CDR3 reads CASSTGTSGRLAQETQYF. CDR3 in DNA: TGTGCCAGTAGTACTGGGACTAGCGGGAGGTTGGCGCAGGAGACCCAGTACTTC.